This T cell receptor beta chain comes out of a study of T cell responses to AZD1222 COVID-19 vaccine. Repertoires were generated with immunoSEQ multiplex PCR, while TCRdb's copy carries only in-frame clones and drops some. The sample lists about 150,000 clones, approximately 90% occurring once. Trimming cost V 3 bases and J 2 bases; bases outside gene matches: 11. Germline V lookup: CDR1 SGHRS, CDR2 YFSETQ. This CDR3 comprises 17 residues. This clone occurred once. The sequencing used peripheral blood, collected 28 days after the second AZD1222 dose. The V gene is TRBV5-1, the J gene TRBJ2-1; 7 positions agree with TRBD2. The source of this sequence is an adult who received the AZD1222 COVID-19 vaccine. Here the CDR3 reads CASSSPSGLATYNEQFF. CDR3 DNA sequence: TGCGCCAGCAGCTCCCCTAGCGGCTTAGCGACCTACAATGAGCAGTTCTTC.